Sequencing of this T cell receptor beta chain was carried out in a study of cytomegalovirus exposure and HLA in healthy donors. Study outcomes and limitations: CMV serostatus was the only immune exposure information that was available.

With regard to this clone: What it binds is unknown.

Per the germline V gene, CDR1 is MGHDK and CDR2 is SYGVNS. The CDR3 contains 17 residues. Trimming removed 1 base from V and 2 bases from J; junction bases left unmatched: 6. Primers: 60 Vbeta forward and 13 Jbeta reverse. The repertoire was sequenced with immunoSEQ multiplex PCR; TCRdb's copy has only in-frame clones and lacks some. This table holds 110,000 to 150,000 clones, approximately 80% found once. Sequencing input: PBMCs. The rearrangement uses TRBV25-1 and TRBJ2-5; 11 nucleotides agree with TRBD1. The source of this sequence is a woman aged 40-49 years in good health and CMV-seronegative. The CDR3 DNA follows: TGTGCCAGCAGTGAATTTTTTGGGACAGGGGGACAAGAGACCCAGTACTTC. It yields the protein CASSEFFGTGGQETQYF. The entire variable domain, with the rest obtained from reference TRBV25-1 and TRBJ2-5, is as follows: EADIYQTPRYLVIGTGKKITLECSQTMGHDKMYWYQQDPGMELHLIHYSYGVNSTEKGDLSSESTVSRIRTEHFPLTLESARPSHTSQYLCASSEFFGTGGQETQYFGPGTRLLVL.